The next 32 T cell receptor beta chains were all read from a single sample in a study of shared clonotypes between healthy human individuals. TCRdb's copy holds only in-frame clones and misses some; the assay was immunoSEQ multiplex PCR. The sample lists around 1,900,000 clones; about 93% were seen once. CD45RO-negative, CCR7-selected cells formed the naive CD8 fraction, which excluded terminally differentiated effector memory CD45RA+ cells. Sequencing was done on a sample of naive CD8+ T cells from PBMCs. All receptors derive from a man aged 18 to 29 in good health. Some clones in this sample may be carry-over from other donors' samples.

V usage is TRBV9 and J usage is TRBJ1-2, with a weak D call TRBD1 (5 bases). This CDR3 contains 14 residues. The germline V and J ends were trimmed by 0 bases and 8 bases, with 14 bases remaining between them. From germline, CDR1 is SGDLS and CDR2 YYNGEE. The CDR3 reads CASSVEGLRGGYTF. The CDR3 nucleotides read TGTGCCAGCAGCGTAGAGGGCCTGAGGGGAGGCTACACCTTC.

As concerns this clone: The identical CDR3 is also encoded by other nucleotide sequences in the sample. The chain is built from TRBV5-4 and TRBJ2-7, with TRBD1 as a possible D gene (6 bases). Trimming left V 2 bases short and J 0 bases short, with 9 bases between. Germline V CDR1 and CDR2: SGHNT, YYREEE (reference sequence). The CDR3 totals 14 residues. CDR3 amino acids: CASSLATGSYEQYF. CDR3 nucleotides: TGTGCCAGCAGCTTAGCGACAGGCTCCTACGAGCAGTACTTC.

This chain uses TRBV7-9 with TRBJ1-1; D call uncertain. Deletions cut 0 bases from V and 7 bases from J, with 15 bases between. The CDR3 is made up of 15 amino acids. The germline V gene has CDR1 SEHNR and CDR2 FQNEAQ (reference sequence). The DNA for the CDR3 is TGTGCCAGCAGCTTAGCCACCAGCCGTGATGATGAAGCTTTCTTT. It codes for CASSLATSRDDEAFF. Together with reference TRBV7-9 and TRBJ1-1, the CDR3 gives the full variable domain: DTGVSQNPRHKITKRGQNVTFRCDPISEHNRLYWYRQTLGQGPEFLTYFQNEAQLEKSRLLSDRFSAERPKGSFSTLEIQRTEQGDSAMYLCASSLATSRDDEAFFGQGTRLTVV.

As for this clone: Other DNA sequences in this specimen translate into the identical CDR3. The chain combines TRBV19 with TRBJ1-5; 10 bases fit TRBD1. CDR1 and CDR2 (germline): LNHDA, SQIVND (reference sequence). This CDR3 is 15 amino acids long. J was trimmed by 1 base and V by 6 bases; bases with no gene match: 3. The CDR3 coding sequence is TGTGCCAGTAGCCGGACAGGGGGAAGCAATCAGCCCCAGCATTTT. Translated, it gives CASSRTGGSNQPQHF.

The chain carries TRBV10-2 and TRBJ2-6; D not resolved. Germline assignment: CDR1 WSHSY and CDR2 SAAADI. V was clipped by 0 bases and J by 1 base, with 4 bases between them. The length of the CDR3 is 15 residues. CDR3 in DNA: TGCGCCAGCAGTGAGTCGGTGTCTGGGGCCAACGTCCTGACTTTC. Its translation: CASSESVSGANVLTF.

This chain uses TRBV7-8 with TRBJ2-2; D perhaps matches TRBD2 (6 bases). CDR1 is SGHVS, CDR2 FQNEAQ, per germline. This CDR3 has 13 amino acids. Trimming shortened V by 5 bases and J by 5 bases, and 9 bases separated the two germline ends. CDR3 sequence: CASSPGLTGELFF. The CDR3 nucleotides read TGTGCCAGCAGCCCTGGACTAACCGGGGAGCTGTTTTTT. Looking up the rest from reference TRBV7-8 and TRBJ2-2 gives the full variable domain: GAGVSQSPRYKVAKRGQDVALRCDPISGHVSLFWYQQALGQGPEFLTYFQNEAQLDKSGLPSDRFFAERPEGSVSTLKIQRTQQEDSAVYLCASSPGLTGELFFGEGSRLTVL.

This chain joins TRBV7-6 and TRBJ2-5, with D perhaps being TRBD1 or TRBD2 (6 bases each). Looked up from germline, CDR1 is SGHVS and CDR2 is FNYEAQ. Trimming took 5 bases from V and 5 from J, leaving 18 bases between them. The CDR3 length is 15 residues. CDR3 sequence reads: CASSPLAVRGETQYF. CDR3 in DNA: TGTGCCAGCAGCCCATTAGCGGTGAGGGGGGAGACCCAGTACTTC.

V and J are TRBV5-4 and TRBJ1-2; D is unclear. CDR3 length equals 13 residues. Germline V gene sequence: CDR1 SGHNT, CDR2 YYREEE (reference sequence). Trimming removed 1 base from V and 3 bases from J, with 7 bases in between. Written as DNA, the CDR3 is TGTGCCAGCAGCTTGAGCTTCGACTATGGCTACACCTTC. This encodes CASSLSFDYGYTF.

DNA of the CDR3: TGTGCCACCAGCGCCGTGGGGCAGGGCAATGAGCAGTTCTTC. Protein sequence: CATSAVGQGNEQFF. The genes are TRBV15 and TRBJ2-1; possible D gene TRBD1, 5 bases. Germline V CDR1 and CDR2: LNHNV, YYDKDF (reference sequence). V was pared by 5 bases and J by 6 bases, with 14 bases between. The CDR3 spans 14 residues.

The count of this clone is one. J is TRBJ2-2 and V is TRBV5-6; 9 positions match TRBD2. The CDR3 consists of 16 residues. Germline loops: CDR1 SGHDT, CDR2 YYEEEE. V gave up 4 bases and J gave up 5 bases; unmatched junction bases: 9. CDR3: CASSTLAGLLTGELFF. CDR3 in DNA: TGTGCCAGCAGCACCCTAGCGGGATTATTAACCGGGGAGCTGTTTTTT.

This chain joins TRBV19 and TRBJ2-7; D gene unclear. CDR3 size: 14 residues. CDR1 is LNHDA, CDR2 SQIVND, per germline (reference sequence). The V gene lost 0 bases and the J gene lost 1 base, with 7 bases spanning the gap. CDR3 DNA sequence: TGTGCCAGTAGTATAGATCTTGGGTCCTACGAGCAGTACTTC. Its translation: CASSIDLGSYEQYF.

This CDR3 reads CASSPQGRNTEAFF. The DNA of the CDR3 is TGCGCCAGCAGCCCCCAGGGACGGAACACTGAAGCTTTCTTT. J is TRBJ1-1 and V is TRBV4-3, with a weak D call TRBD1 (5 bases). This CDR3 comprises 14 residues. Deletions cut 4 bases from V and 1 base from J, with 10 bases between. Germline assignment: CDR1 LGHNA and CDR2 YSLEER.

This chain uses TRBV11-3 with TRBJ2-2, with 7 nucleotides matching TRBD1. The J segment lost 3 bases and the V segment lost 2 bases, leaving 3 bases of the junction unmatched. Looked up from germline, CDR1 is SGHNT and CDR2 is YENEEA. CDR3 size: 15 residues. The CDR3 loop is CASSLRQGDTGELFF. CDR3 nucleotide sequence: TGTGCCAGCAGCTTAAGACAGGGCGACACCGGGGAGCTGTTTTTT.

This clone was found once. This chain links TRBV28 with TRBJ1-5; no definite D call. The germline CDR1 and CDR2 sequences are MDHEN and SYDVKM. CDR3 length: 15 residues. V was pared by 3 bases and J by 9 bases, with 18 bases between. CDR3 nucleotides: TGTGCCAGCAGTTTTTCTGGCAATCGCCGATGGCCCCAGCATTTT. Translating gives CASSFSGNRRWPQHF.

This clone has just one count. The chain carries TRBV7-9 and TRBJ1-3, with a weak D call TRBD1 (6 bases). This CDR3 has 14 residues. The V end was cut by 6 bases, the J end by 4 bases, with 13 bases between. The germline V gene has CDR1 SEHNR and CDR2 FQNEAQ (reference sequence). CDR3 DNA sequence: TGTGCCAGCAGACTAACAGGGAAAGGAAACACCATATATTTT. Protein sequence: CASRLTGKGNTIYF. The full variable domain, completed using reference TRBV7-9 and TRBJ1-3, is DTGVSQNPRHKITKRGQNVTFRCDPISEHNRLYWYRQTLGQGPEFLTYFQNEAQLEKSRLLSDRFSAERPKGSFSTLEIQRTEQGDSAMYLCASRLTGKGNTIYFGEGSWLTVV.

This chain joins TRBV7-9 and TRBJ1-3; no clear D. V dropped 5 bases and J dropped 2 bases, with 10 bases sitting between them. CDR3 length: 14 amino acids. Germline V CDR1 and CDR2: SEHNR, FQNEAQ (reference sequence). The DNA for the CDR3 is TGTGCCAGCAGCCCACACTTAACTGGAAACACCATATATTTT. Translation gives CASSPHLTGNTIYF.

This chain uses TRBV7-8 with TRBJ2-3, with a possible D match to TRBD2 (6 bases). V was shortened by 8 bases and J by 4 bases, with 22 bases between the two germline ends. Per the germline V gene, CDR1 is SGHVS and CDR2 is FQNEAQ. CDR3 length equals 16 residues. The CDR3 loop reads CASHGAGRGSSDTQYF. The CDR3 nucleotides are TGTGCCAGCCATGGGGCCGGGAGAGGGTCTTCAGATACGCAGTATTTT.

The table lists this clone with a count of one. DNA for the CDR3: TGTGCCAGCAGCGATGACCCAGATACGCAGTATTTT. Encoded protein: CASSDDPDTQYF. The chain carries TRBV6-6 and TRBJ2-3; D is unresolved. The ends were cut back, 6 bases at V and 4 bases at J, with 8 bases in the middle. The CDR3 has 12 amino acids. Germline V gives CDR1 MNHNY, CDR2 SVGAGI (reference sequence).

This chain connects TRBV7-3 to TRBJ2-2; the D is unclear. Germline assignment: CDR1 SGHTA and CDR2 FQGTGA. The CDR3 is 14 residues long. V was pared by 5 bases and J by 1 base, with 8 bases between. The CDR3 region is CASSPYMNTGELFF. CDR3 in DNA: TGTGCCAGCAGCCCATATATGAACACCGGGGAGCTGTTTTTT. The full variable domain, its missing parts supplied by reference TRBV7-3 and TRBJ2-2, is GAGVSQTPSNKVTEKGKYVELRCDPISGHTALYWYRQSLGQGPEFLIYFQGTGAADDSGLPNDRFFAVRPEGSVSTLKIQRTERGDSAVYLCASSPYMNTGELFFGEGSRLTVL.

This clone was recorded only once. V is TRBV7-9 and J is TRBJ2-5; D might be TRBD1 (6 bases). The CDR3 is made up of 15 amino acids. Between the trimmed V and J ends, which lost 3 bases and 5 bases, there was a span of 16 bases. Germline CDR1 SEHNR, CDR2 FQNEAQ (reference sequence). The CDR3 DNA reads TGTGCCAGCAGCTTGGCGGTTGAGGGGGAGGAGACCCAGTACTTC. It specifies CASSLAVEGEETQYF.

In the case of this clone: Different DNA sequences within this sample yield the same CDR3. The chain has TRBV27 and TRBJ1-2; D not certain. The CDR3 spans 14 residues. V was clipped by 6 bases and J by 2 bases, with 13 bases between them. Germline CDR1 is MNHEY and CDR2 is SMNVEV (reference sequence). The CDR3 DNA reads as TGTGCCAGCAGCCCGAGGGAGGGCAACTATGGCTACACCTTC. This translates into CASSPREGNYGYTF.

Note on this clone: Additional DNA sequences in this sample encode the identical CDR3. The chain joins TRBV27 to TRBJ2-7, with 7 bases matching TRBD2. The CDR3 sequence is 14 residues long. The germline V gene has CDR1 MNHEY and CDR2 SMNVEV (reference sequence). The V segment lost 3 bases and the J segment 4 bases; nucleotides outside the gene matches: 6. The DNA for the CDR3 is TGTGCCAGCAGTTTGCGCGGGAGTGGTTACGAGCAGTACTTC. It encodes CASSLRGSGYEQYF.

This chain links TRBV7-9 with TRBJ2-1; the D is unclear. This CDR3 is built from 12 residues. CDR1 and CDR2 (germline): SEHNR, FQNEAQ (reference sequence). Trimming removed 5 bases at V and 6 bases at J, with 8 bases between. The CDR3 loop reads CASSPNSNEQFF. The DNA of the CDR3 is TGTGCCAGCAGCCCGAACAGCAATGAGCAGTTCTTC.

In this sample, this clone turned up a few times. This chain connects TRBV19 to TRBJ1-1; tentative D call: TRBD1 (5 bases). The CDR3 sequence is 11 residues long. Germline CDR1 reads LNHDA; CDR2 reads SQIVND (reference sequence). The V end was cut by 6 bases, the J end by 8 bases, with 10 bases between. The DNA of the CDR3 is TGTGCCAGTAGCGGGGGGGTGGAAGCTTTCTTT. It encodes CASSGGVEAFF. The full variable domain, rest sourced from reference TRBV19 and TRBJ1-1, is DGGITQSPKYLFRKEGQNVTLSCEQNLNHDAMYWYRQDPGQGLRLIYYSQIVNDFQKGDIAEGYSVSREKKESFPLTVTSAQKNPTAFYLCASSGGVEAFFGQGTRLTVV.

Of note for this clone: Other DNA sequences within the sample encode an identical CDR3. This rearrangement joins TRBV7-9 to TRBJ2-7, with D maybe TRBD1 (6 bases). The V and J ends lost 2 bases and 5 bases respectively, with 7 bases between them. CDR3 length equals 12 residues. The germline V gene encodes CDR1 SEHNR and CDR2 FQNEAQ (reference sequence). The CDR3 spells CASSLQGNEQYF. The CDR3, as DNA: TGTGCCAGCAGCTTACAGGGGAACGAGCAGTACTTC.

The CDR3 loop is CASSSPGQATPKQYF. DNA of the CDR3: TGTGCCAGCAGTTCCCCGGGACAGGCTACCCCAAAGCAGTATTTT. The rearrangement joins TRBV6-6 to TRBJ2-3; 8 bases fit TRBD1. Germline V lookup: CDR1 MNHNY, CDR2 SVGAGI (reference sequence). J gave up 11 bases and V 4 bases, and 14 bases lay outside the gene matches. The CDR3 is made up of 15 amino acids.

This chain links TRBV25-1 with TRBJ2-3; 9 bases map to TRBD2. The J segment lost 3 bases and the V segment lost 4 bases, leaving 2 bases of the junction unmatched. Germline V gives CDR1 MGHDK, CDR2 SYGVNS. The CDR3 covers 14 residues. For the CDR3, the DNA is TGTGCCAGCAGTGGGCTAGCGGGAACAGATACGCAGTATTTT. As protein: CASSGLAGTDTQYF.

Regarding this clone: Other DNA sequences in the same sample also yield this CDR3. The chain carries TRBV28 and TRBJ2-5; D ambiguous. V was trimmed by 5 bases and J by 1 base, leaving 5 bases between them. Germline V lookup: CDR1 MDHEN, CDR2 SYDVKM. The CDR3 sequence is 12 residues long. The CDR3 region is CASSTTQETQYF. The CDR3 region has the DNA TGTGCCAGCAGTACGACCCAAGAGACCCAGTACTTC.

V usage is TRBV6-5 and J usage is TRBJ2-3; 7 bases align to TRBD1. CDR3 length: 15 amino acids. Germline-derived CDR1 and CDR2 are MNHEY and SVGAGI. Trimming cost V 4 bases and J 4 bases; bases outside gene matches: 8. CDR3 region: CASSSNRGRPDTQYF. The CDR3 DNA is TGTGCCAGCAGTTCAAACAGGGGTAGGCCAGATACGCAGTATTTT.

The chain uses TRBV4-1 and TRBJ2-7, with 10 bases aligning to TRBD1. CDR1 is MGHRA, CDR2 YSYEKL, per germline. The trim removed 3 bases at V and 4 bases at J, leaving 12 bases unmatched. The length of the CDR3 is 17 residues. CDR3 residues: CASSQEPGTGEVYEQYF. CDR3 bases: TGCGCCAGCAGCCAGGAACCAGGGACAGGGGAGGTTTACGAGCAGTACTTC.

This clone was recorded once. The V call is TRBV5-1, the J call TRBJ2-3; D not certain. V shed 5 bases and J shed 0 bases, with 13 bases lying between them. Germline V gives CDR1 SGHRS, CDR2 YFSETQ. The CDR3 runs to 15 residues. The chain's CDR3 is CASSWAVASTDTQYF. The CDR3 coding sequence is TGCGCCAGCAGTTGGGCAGTTGCTAGCACAGATACGCAGTATTTT. The variable domain in full, completed from reference TRBV5-1 and TRBJ2-3, reads KAGVTQTPRYLIKTRGQQVTLSCSPISGHRSVSWYQQTPGQGLQFLFEYFSETQRNKGNFPGRFSGRQFSNSRSEMNVSTLELGDSALYLCASSWAVASTDTQYFGPGTRLTVL.

This clone was detected only a few times. The V call is TRBV5-1, the J call TRBJ1-1, with TRBD1 as a possible D gene (5 bases). Trimming shortened V by 2 bases and J by 0 bases, and 11 bases separated the two germline ends. Germline CDR1 and CDR2: SGHRS and YFSETQ. The CDR3 runs to 15 residues. The chain's CDR3 is CASSFRQGLNTEAFF. The CDR3 coding sequence is TGCGCCAGCAGCTTTCGGCAGGGATTGAACACTGAAGCTTTCTTT. Filled out from reference TRBV5-1 and TRBJ1-1, the complete variable domain reads KAGVTQTPRYLIKTRGQQVTLSCSPISGHRSVSWYQQTPGQGLQFLFEYFSETQRNKGNFPGRFSGRQFSNSRSEMNVSTLELGDSALYLCASSFRQGLNTEAFFGQGTRLTVV.